These T cell receptor beta chains were read from a single sample in a study of T cell changes during pregnancy in multiple sclerosis. Generated by immunoSEQ multiplex PCR, the TCRdb table keeps only in-frame clones and is missing some. The sample holds more than 40,000 clones, nearly 90% seen once. Sequences were derived from CD4+ T cells from peripheral blood mononuclear cells, sampled in the first trimester of pregnancy. The receptors come from a female donor with multiple sclerosis, enrolled in a pregnancy study. Both conserved end residues are part of each CDR3. Each record gives: J gene, clone size, V gene, D gene, CDR3 DNA, CDR3 protein. The D gene is left open where the match is weak. Size values are once, few and many counts, or a class for expanded clones, and some rows have none.

>TRBJ2-3|NA|TRBV5-6|TRBD2
TGTGCCAGCAGCTCCCAACCGGGACTAGGCACAGATACGCAGTATTTT
CASSSQPGLGTDTQYF
>TRBJ1-3|NA|TRBV18|NA
TGTGCCAGCTCACCCATGGACAGAACAAACACCATATATTTT
CASSPMDRTNTIYF
>TRBJ2-7|NA|TRBV7-6|TRBD2
TGTGCCAGCAGCTCCCGAGTGGGCGGGAGTTCGGGGGAGCAGTACTTC
CASSSRVGGSSGEQYF
>TRBJ2-5|NA|TRBV7-3|TRBD1
TGTGCCAGCAGCACCGGACAGGGGAGACAAGAGACCCAGTACTTC
CASSTGQGRQETQYF
>TRBJ2-1|NA|TRBV7-9|NA
TGTGCCAGCAGCTCCGCCTACCCCTCACGCCCGTTCTTC
CASSSAYPSRPFF
>TRBJ2-1|NA|TRBV7-2|TRBD2
TGTGCCAGCAGCTTAGGGGCTAGCGGGGACAGCCAGTTCTTC
CASSLGASGDSQFF
>TRBJ2-7|once|TRBV27|NA
TGTGCCAGCAGTCCCATGCCTATGGGGCGTTTTAGCGAGCAGTACTTC
CASSPMPMGRFSEQYF
>TRBJ2-3|NA|TRBV5-5|NA
TGTGCCTCTCAACGAGGCAGCACAGATACGCAGTATTTT
CASQRGSTDTQYF
>TRBJ2-6|NA|TRBV18|NA
TGTGCCAGCTCACCACTGAGCTCTGGGGCCAACGTCCTGACTTTC
CASSPLSSGANVLTF
>TRBJ1-3|NA|TRBV4-2|TRBD1
TGTGCCAGCAGCCAAGATCGGGACAGCTCTGGAAACACCATATATTTT
CASSQDRDSSGNTIYF
>TRBJ2-3|NA|TRBV7-2|TRBD1
TGTGCCAGCAACGACAGGGGAGATACGCAGTATTTT
CASNDRGDTQYF
>TRBJ1-1|NA|TRBV23-1|NA
TGCGCCAGCAGTCAAAAACCCCGAGGGGGGGGGAACACTGAAGCTTTCTTT
CASSQKPRGGGNTEAFF
>TRBJ1-1|NA|TRBV6-1|NA
TGTGCCAGCAGTGAAACGGGGTTGAACACTGAAGCTTTCTTT
CASSETGLNTEAFF
>TRBJ1-4|NA|TRBV9|NA
TGTGCCAGCAGCGTAGGAGGGGGGGCTAATGAAAAACTGTTTTTT
CASSVGGGANEKLFF
>TRBJ2-1|once|TRBV4-3|TRBD2
TGCGCCAGCAGTATGGGACTAGCGGGACTTCTTAGGGGCAATGAGCAGTTCTTC
CASSMGLAGLLRGNEQFF
>TRBJ2-1|NA|TRBV9|TRBD2
TGTGCCAGCAGCGCGGGACTAGCGGGAGGATACAATGAGCAGTTCTTC
CASSAGLAGGYNEQFF
>TRBJ2-4|NA|TRBV28|TRBD1
TGTGCCAGCAGTTTGAGGGGACAGGGGGCCAAAAACATTCAGTACTTC
CASSLRGQGAKNIQYF
>TRBJ2-3|NA|TRBV9|TRBD2
TGTGCCAGCAGCTCTAGCAGGACTAGCGGGGCAGATACGCAGTATTTT
CASSSSRTSGADTQYF
>TRBJ1-2|NA|TRBV25-1|TRBD1
TGTGCCAGCAGGCCTCAGGGGGCCAACTATGGCTACACCTTC
CASRPQGANYGYTF
>TRBJ2-7|NA|TRBV5-8|TRBD2
TGTGCCAGCAGCTTATCCCCCTGGCGGGAGAGGTACGAGCAGTACTTC
CASSLSPWRERYEQYF
>TRBJ2-7|NA|TRBV30|NA
TGTGCCTGGAGTGTATATAGTGACAGTCCTCTACACGAGCAGTACTTC
CAWSVYSDSPLHEQYF
>TRBJ2-1|NA|TRBV21-1|NA
TGTGCCAGCAGCAGCCGGAATGAGCAGTTCTTC
CASSSRNEQFF
>TRBJ2-4|NA|TRBV18|TRBD1
TGTGCCAGCTCACCTTTACGGACAGGGGATGGCATTCAGTACTTC
CASSPLRTGDGIQYF
>TRBJ1-1|NA|TRBV7-6|NA
TGTGCCAGCAGTCGAACGAGCGTTACGGGTGCCACTGAAGCTTTCTTT
CASSRTSVTGATEAFF
>TRBJ2-7|NA|TRBV4-3|NA
TGCGCCAGCAGCCAAGAGCTAAGAGGTAGCTTCTACGAGCAGTACTTC
CASSQELRGSFYEQYF
>TRBJ1-4|NA|TRBV23-1|NA
TGCGCCAGCAGTCATTCCTGTGCGAATGAAAAACTGTTTTTT
CASSHSCANEKLFF
>TRBJ2-2|NA|TRBV28|TRBD2
TGTGCCAGCAGCATCGCGACTAGCGGGAACACCGGGGAGCTGTTTTTT
CASSIATSGNTGELFF
>TRBJ1-1|few|TRBV6-5|NA
TGTGCCAGCAGACAAACAGGGAAATCTGAAGCTTTCTTT
CASRQTGKSEAFF
>TRBJ2-3|NA|TRBV5-5|TRBD2
TGTGCCAGCAGCTTTTCCGCTAGCGGGATGTCTGGAGATACGCAGTATTTT
CASSFSASGMSGDTQYF
>TRBJ2-6|NA|TRBV19|NA
TGTGCCAGTAGTCCCAGGGGAGGGGCCAACGTCCTGACTTTC
CASSPRGGANVLTF
>TRBJ2-3|NA|TRBV28|TRBD2
TGTGCCAGCAGTTTCGGCGGGAGGGTCACAGATACGCAGTATTTT
CASSFGGRVTDTQYF
>TRBJ2-1|NA|TRBV2|NA
TGTGCCAGCAAGATAGACTTCAAATACAATGAGCAGTTCTTC
CASKIDFKYNEQFF
>TRBJ2-2|NA|TRBV27|NA
TGTGCCAGCAGTTTTGAGGGCCGGAGGGGCGGGGAGCTGTTTTTT
CASSFEGRRGGELFF
>TRBJ2-7|NA|TRBV18|NA
TGTGCCAGCTCAAGGCCCCAGGGACTGGGCGAGCAGTACTTC
CASSRPQGLGEQYF
>TRBJ2-3|NA|TRBV30|NA
TGTGCCTGGAGGCTAAATCCAGATACGCAGTATTTT
CAWRLNPDTQYF
>TRBJ2-7|NA|TRBV7-9|TRBD1
TGTGCCAGCAGCCGACAGGGCTACGAGCAGTACTTC
CASSRQGYEQYF
>TRBJ2-7|NA|TRBV27|NA
TGTGCCAGCAGTTTATATCGGGGAAAAGTAAACGAGCAGTACTTC
CASSLYRGKVNEQYF
>TRBJ2-6|few|TRBV4-2|TRBD1
TGTGCCAGCAGCCAAGATTTGGCAGGGGGCTTTGGGGCCAACGTCCTGACTTTC
CASSQDLAGGFGANVLTF
>TRBJ2-5|NA|TRBV4-2|TRBD2
TGTGCCAGCAGCCAAGCCCTTCCGACTAGCGGTAGGGGTCAAGAGACCCAGTACTTC
CASSQALPTSGRGQETQYF
>TRBJ2-1|NA|TRBV29-1|TRBD2
TGCAGCGGGGGACTAGCGGGACCTCTGGATGAGCAGTTCTTC
CSGGLAGPLDEQFF
>TRBJ2-5|NA|TRBV7-6|TRBD2
TGTGCCAGCAGCTTAGGAGCGGGAGTGCCTGAGACCCAGTACTTC
CASSLGAGVPETQYF
>TRBJ1-2|NA|TRBV5-1|TRBD1
TGCGCCAGCAGCCAGGACGGGACAGACTATGGCTACACCTTC
CASSQDGTDYGYTF
>TRBJ2-1|NA|TRBV7-2|TRBD2
TGTGCCAGCAGCTTATTGAGCGGGAGACCCTACAATGAGCAGTTCTTC
CASSLLSGRPYNEQFF
>TRBJ1-1|NA|TRBV10-3|NA
TGTGCCATCAGTGAGTCGGGGCGGCAGCTGAACACTGAAGCTTTCTTT
CAISESGRQLNTEAFF
>TRBJ2-1|NA|TRBV19|TRBD2
TGTGCCAGTAGTATACAACCAGCGGGAGGGCCTTTAAATGAGCAGTTCTTC
CASSIQPAGGPLNEQFF
>TRBJ2-7|once|TRBV6-1|TRBD2
TGTGCCAGCAGAAAGCGGGAGGCCCCATCCTACGAGCAGTACTTC
CASRKREAPSYEQYF
>TRBJ2-3|NA|TRBV6-1|NA
TGTGCCAGCAGTGAAGGCGGTTCTAGCACAGATACGCAGTATTTT
CASSEGGSSTDTQYF
>TRBJ2-7|NA|TRBV28|TRBD2
TGTGCCAGCACTAGCGGGAGTCGGGAGCAGTACTTC
CASTSGSREQYF
>TRBJ1-1|NA|TRBV18|NA
TGTGCCAGCTCAACAGGGTTGAACACTGAAGCTTTCTTT
CASSTGLNTEAFF
>TRBJ2-3|NA|TRBV28|NA
TGTGCCAGCGGGGATGGGGACATTCCGCAGTATTTT
CASGDGDIPQYF
>TRBJ2-2|few|TRBV18|NA
TGTGCCAGCTCACCTTTATCCGGAGGTGCCGGGGAGCTGTTTTTT
CASSPLSGGAGELFF
>TRBJ2-1|NA|TRBV5-4|NA
TGTGCCAGCAGCTTTACCGGGACAAATGAGCAGTTCTTC
CASSFTGTNEQFF
>TRBJ2-3|NA|TRBV5-8|NA
TGTGCCAGCGATCTAGCGTTTAGCACAGATACGCAGTATTTT
CASDLAFSTDTQYF
>TRBJ1-4|NA|TRBV4-2|TRBD1
TGTGCCAGCAGCCTTCACAGGGGGAGGAATGAAAAACTGTTTTTT
CASSLHRGRNEKLFF
>TRBJ2-2|NA|TRBV25-1|NA
TGTGCCAGCAGTGGAAGATACGACAGGAACACCGGGGAGCTGTTTTTT
CASSGRYDRNTGELFF
>TRBJ2-7|NA|TRBV9|TRBD2
TGTGCCAGCAGCGTAGCTATTAGCGGGAGAGACTACGAGCAGTACTTC
CASSVAISGRDYEQYF
>TRBJ2-7|NA|TRBV19|TRBD2
TGTGCCAGTAGTTCCGGGAGGGGTCCACTCGAGCAGTACTTC
CASSSGRGPLEQYF
>TRBJ2-5|NA|TRBV6-1|NA
TGTGCCAGCGGGAGAGAGACCCAGTACTTC
CASGRETQYF